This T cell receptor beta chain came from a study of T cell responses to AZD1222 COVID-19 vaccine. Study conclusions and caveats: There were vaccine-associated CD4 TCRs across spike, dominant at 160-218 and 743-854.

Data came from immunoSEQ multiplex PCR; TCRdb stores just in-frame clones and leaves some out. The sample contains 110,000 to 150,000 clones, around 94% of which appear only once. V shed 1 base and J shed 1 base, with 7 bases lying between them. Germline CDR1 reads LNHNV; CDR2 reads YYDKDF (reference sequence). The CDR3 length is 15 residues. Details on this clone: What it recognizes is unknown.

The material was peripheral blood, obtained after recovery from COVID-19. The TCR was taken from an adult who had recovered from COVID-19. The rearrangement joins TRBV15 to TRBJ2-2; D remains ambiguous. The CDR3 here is CATSRGTKNTGELFF. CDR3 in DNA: TGTGCCACCAGCAGAGGGACCAAGAACACCGGGGAGCTGTTTTTT.